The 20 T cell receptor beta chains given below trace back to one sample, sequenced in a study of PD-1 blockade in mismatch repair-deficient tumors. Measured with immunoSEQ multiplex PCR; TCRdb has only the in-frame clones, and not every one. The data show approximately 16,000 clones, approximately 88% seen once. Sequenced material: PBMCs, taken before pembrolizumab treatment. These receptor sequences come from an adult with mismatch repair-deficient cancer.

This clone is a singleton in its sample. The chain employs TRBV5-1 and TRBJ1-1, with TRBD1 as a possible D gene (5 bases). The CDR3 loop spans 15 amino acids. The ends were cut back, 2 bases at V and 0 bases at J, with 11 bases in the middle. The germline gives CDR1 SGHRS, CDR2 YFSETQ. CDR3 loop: CASSLWDALNTEAFF. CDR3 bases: TGCGCCAGCAGCTTATGGGACGCTTTGAACACTGAAGCTTTCTTT.

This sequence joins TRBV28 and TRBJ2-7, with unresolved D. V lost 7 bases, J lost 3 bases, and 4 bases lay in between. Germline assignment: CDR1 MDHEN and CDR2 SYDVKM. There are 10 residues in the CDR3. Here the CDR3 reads CASKGYEQYF. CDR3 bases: TGTGCCAGCAAGGGCTACGAGCAGTACTTC.

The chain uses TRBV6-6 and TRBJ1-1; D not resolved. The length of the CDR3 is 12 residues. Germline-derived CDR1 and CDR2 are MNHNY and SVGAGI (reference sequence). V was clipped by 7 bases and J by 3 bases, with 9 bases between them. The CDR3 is CASNRRDTEAFF. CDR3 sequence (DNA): TGTGCCAGCAATAGGCGAGACACTGAAGCTTTCTTT.

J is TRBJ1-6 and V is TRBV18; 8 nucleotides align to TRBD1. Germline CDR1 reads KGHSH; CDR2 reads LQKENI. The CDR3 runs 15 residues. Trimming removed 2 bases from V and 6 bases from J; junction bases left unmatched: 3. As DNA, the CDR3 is TGTGCCAGCTCACCAACGGGACAGGTTAATTCACCCCTCCACTTT. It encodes CASSPTGQVNSPLHF.

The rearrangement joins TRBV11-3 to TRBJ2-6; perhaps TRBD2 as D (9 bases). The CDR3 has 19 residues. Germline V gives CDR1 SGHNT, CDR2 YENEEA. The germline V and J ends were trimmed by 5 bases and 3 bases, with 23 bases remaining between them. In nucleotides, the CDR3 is TGTGCCAGCAGCGGGCGGACAGGGAGCGGGAGGTATGGGGCCAACGTCCTGACTTTC. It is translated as CASSGRTGSGRYGANVLTF.

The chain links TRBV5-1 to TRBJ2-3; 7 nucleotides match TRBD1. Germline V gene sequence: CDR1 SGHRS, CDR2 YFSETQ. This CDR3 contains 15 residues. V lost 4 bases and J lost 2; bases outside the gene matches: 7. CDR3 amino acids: CASSPRDRNTDTQYF. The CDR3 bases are TGCGCCAGCAGCCCGAGGGACAGAAACACAGATACGCAGTATTTT. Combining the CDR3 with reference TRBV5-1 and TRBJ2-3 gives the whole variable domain KAGVTQTPRYLIKTRGQQVTLSCSPISGHRSVSWYQQTPGQGLQFLFEYFSETQRNKGNFPGRFSGRQFSNSRSEMNVSTLELGDSALYLCASSPRDRNTDTQYFGPGTRLTVL.

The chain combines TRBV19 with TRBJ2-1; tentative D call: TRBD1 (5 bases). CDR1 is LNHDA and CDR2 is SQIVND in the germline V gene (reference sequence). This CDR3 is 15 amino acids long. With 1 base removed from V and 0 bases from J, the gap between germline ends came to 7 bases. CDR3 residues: CASSIVRGSYNEQFF. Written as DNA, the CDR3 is TGTGCCAGTAGTATAGTAAGGGGCTCCTACAATGAGCAGTTCTTC.

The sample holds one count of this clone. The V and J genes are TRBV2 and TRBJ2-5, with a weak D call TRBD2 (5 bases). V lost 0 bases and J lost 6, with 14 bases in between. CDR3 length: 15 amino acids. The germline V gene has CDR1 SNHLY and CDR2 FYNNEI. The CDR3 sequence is CASSEASLGLQTQYF. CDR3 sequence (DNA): TGTGCCAGCAGTGAAGCCTCACTAGGACTCCAGACCCAGTACTTC. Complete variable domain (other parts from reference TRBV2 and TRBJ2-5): EPEVTQTPSHQVTQMGQEVILRCVPISNHLYFYWYRQILGQKVEFLVSFYNNEISEKSEIFDDQFSVERPDGSNFTLKIRSTKLEDSAMYFCASSEASLGLQTQYFGPGTRLLVL.

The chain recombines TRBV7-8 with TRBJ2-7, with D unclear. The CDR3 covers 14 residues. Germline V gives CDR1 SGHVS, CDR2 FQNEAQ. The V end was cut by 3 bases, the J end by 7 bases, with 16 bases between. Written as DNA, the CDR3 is TGTGCCAGCAGCTTTAACCTTGGGGTCGGGGAGCAGTACTTC. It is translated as CASSFNLGVGEQYF.

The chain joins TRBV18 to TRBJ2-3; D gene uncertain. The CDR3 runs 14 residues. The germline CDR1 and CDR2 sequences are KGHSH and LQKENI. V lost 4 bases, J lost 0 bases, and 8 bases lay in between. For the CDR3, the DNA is TGTGCCAGCTCACTCCGAGACAGCACAGATACGCAGTATTTT. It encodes CASSLRDSTDTQYF.

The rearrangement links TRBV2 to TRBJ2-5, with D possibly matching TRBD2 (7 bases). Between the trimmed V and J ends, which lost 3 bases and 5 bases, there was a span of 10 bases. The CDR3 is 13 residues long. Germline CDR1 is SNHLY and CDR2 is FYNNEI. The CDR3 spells CASSDGGAETQYF. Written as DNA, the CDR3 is TGTGCCAGCAGTGATGGGGGGGCTGAGACCCAGTACTTC.

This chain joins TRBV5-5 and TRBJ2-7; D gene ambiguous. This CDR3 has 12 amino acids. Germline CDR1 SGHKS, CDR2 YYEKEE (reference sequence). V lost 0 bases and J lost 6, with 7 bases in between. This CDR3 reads CASSLAVGEQYF. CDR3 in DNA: TGTGCCAGCAGCTTGGCGGTGGGCGAGCAGTACTTC. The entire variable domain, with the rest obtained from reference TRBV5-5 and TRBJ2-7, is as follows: DAGVTQSPTHLIKTRGQQVTLRCSPISGHKSVSWYQQVLGQGPQFIFQYYEKEERGRGNFPDRFSARQFPNYSSELNVNALLLGDSALYLCASSLAVGEQYFGPGTRLTVT.

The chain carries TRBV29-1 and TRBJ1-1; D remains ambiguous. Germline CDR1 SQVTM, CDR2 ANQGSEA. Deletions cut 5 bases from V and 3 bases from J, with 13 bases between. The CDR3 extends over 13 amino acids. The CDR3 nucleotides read TGCAGCGTTCTGAGTGGGATAGACACTGAAGCTTTCTTT. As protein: CSVLSGIDTEAFF. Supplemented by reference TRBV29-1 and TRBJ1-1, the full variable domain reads SAVISQKPSRDICQRGTSLTIQCQVDSQVTMMFWYRQQPGQSLTLIATANQGSEATYESGFVIDKFPISRPNLTFSTLTVSNMSPEDSSIYLCSVLSGIDTEAFFGQGTRLTVV.

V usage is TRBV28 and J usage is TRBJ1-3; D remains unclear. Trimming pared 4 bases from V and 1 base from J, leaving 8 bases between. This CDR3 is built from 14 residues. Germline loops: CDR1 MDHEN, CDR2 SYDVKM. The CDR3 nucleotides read TGTGCCAGCAGTTCCTCATGGTCTGGAAACACCATATATTTT. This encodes CASSSSWSGNTIYF.

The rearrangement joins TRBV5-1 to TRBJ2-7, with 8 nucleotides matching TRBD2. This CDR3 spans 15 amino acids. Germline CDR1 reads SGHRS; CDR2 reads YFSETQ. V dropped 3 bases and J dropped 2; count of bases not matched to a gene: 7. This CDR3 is CASSWAGGPTYEQYF. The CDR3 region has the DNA TGCGCCAGCAGCTGGGCGGGAGGCCCTACCTACGAGCAGTACTTC.

This CDR3 reads CASSQAHRGPWGPRGDEQFF. CDR3 bases: TGCGCCAGCAGCCAAGCTCACCGAGGGCCGTGGGGTCCCCGCGGGGATGAGCAGTTCTTC. The chain is built from TRBV4-1 and TRBJ2-1; the D gene is possibly TRBD2 (6 bases). V shed 1 base and J shed 8 bases, with 30 bases lying between them. CDR1 and CDR2 (germline): MGHRA, YSYEKL. The CDR3 length is 20 residues.

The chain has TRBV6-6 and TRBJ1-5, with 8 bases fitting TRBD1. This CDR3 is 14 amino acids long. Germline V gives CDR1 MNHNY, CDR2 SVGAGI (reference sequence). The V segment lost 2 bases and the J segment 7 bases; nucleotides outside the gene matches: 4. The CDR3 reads CASSYGQGSQPQHF. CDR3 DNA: TGTGCCAGCAGTTACGGACAGGGTAGCCAGCCCCAGCATTTT.

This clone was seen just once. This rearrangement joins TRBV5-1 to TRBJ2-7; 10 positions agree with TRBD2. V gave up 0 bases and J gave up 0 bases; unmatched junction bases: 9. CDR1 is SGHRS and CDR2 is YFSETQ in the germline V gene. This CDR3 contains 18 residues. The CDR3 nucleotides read TGCGCCAGCAGCTTGGGAAGCGGGAGGGCCCCCAACTCCTACGAGCAGTACTTC. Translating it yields CASSLGSGRAPNSYEQYF.

Here the CDR3 DNA reads TGTGCCAGTAGTATACAGCTTCTTAAAAACATTCAGTACTTC. Its translation is CASSIQLLKNIQYF. The rearrangement links TRBV19 to TRBJ2-4; D gene ambiguous. The germline gives CDR1 LNHDA, CDR2 SQIVND (reference sequence). V lost 2 bases to trimming and J lost 4 bases, with 9 bases between them. The CDR3 loop spans 14 amino acids.

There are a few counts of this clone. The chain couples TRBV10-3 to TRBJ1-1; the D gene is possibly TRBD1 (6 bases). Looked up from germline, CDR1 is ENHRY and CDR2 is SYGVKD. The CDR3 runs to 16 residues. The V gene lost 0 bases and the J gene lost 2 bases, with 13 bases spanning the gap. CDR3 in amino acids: CAISESPGQTNTEAFF. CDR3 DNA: TGTGCCATCAGTGAGTCCCCGGGACAAACCAACACTGAAGCTTTCTTT.